This T cell receptor beta chain was retrieved from a study of blood T cells in healthy people across ages. Using a J-beta primer mix together with a sample-barcoded 5' primer, a second PCR was run for roughly 7 to 11 cycles. TCRdb fed the 5' RACE reads into MiXCR, producing one record per CDR3 protein. The table shows 1.5 million to 2 million distinct CDR3 sequences, with approximately 50% occurring only once. Trimming cost V 3 bases and J 2 bases, with 16 bases left between them. There are 16 residues in the CDR3. CDR1 and CDR2 (germline): MGHRA, YSYEKL. Every donor contributed around 10 milliliters of peripheral blood by blood draw. Total RNA amounts of at least 6 micrograms were extracted per sample.

The TCR originated in a woman aged 40 to 50 in good health. The specimen was blood. The rearrangement links TRBV4-1 to TRBJ2-5, with D unresolved. The CDR3 coding sequence is TGCGCCAGCAGCCACGGAACCTTTCCGTCTCAAGAGACCCAGTACTTC. Translation gives CASSHGTFPSQETQYF.